This TCR beta chain came from a study of T cell clonotyping in hematopoietic cell transplantation. Germline lookup yields CDR1 SGDLS and CDR2 YYNGEE. The CDR3 runs 13 residues. The V gene lost 5 bases and the J gene lost 4 bases, with 11 bases spanning the gap. Only in-frame clones appear in the TCRdb table, and some are missing; sequencing was by immunoSEQ multiplex PCR. Of 15,000 to 20,000 clones listed, approximately 79% were seen once; the top ten hold about 15%. Findings and limits, study-wide: CD4 and CD8 repertoire contributions could not be separated without sorting. After transplant, recipient diversity fell while pathologically expanded clonotypes grew through day 180.

In the case of this clone: Its antigen is still unknown.

The specimen sequenced was peripheral blood mononuclear cells. The sequence was collected from a man aged 60 to 75 in good health. Some clones in this sample may be carry-over from other donors' samples. The chain combines TRBV9 with TRBJ2-3, with D tentatively TRBD2 (5 bases). In nucleotides, the CDR3 is TGTGCCAGCAGACTGGACGGGGCAGATACGCAGTATTTT. Translated: CASRLDGADTQYF.